This is a list of T cell receptor beta chains from one sample in a study of cytomegalovirus exposure and HLA in healthy donors. The assay was immunoSEQ multiplex PCR, and TCRdb's table has in-frame clones only and misses some. Of 110,000 to 150,000 clones listed, about 84% are singletons. The sample was PBMCs. The receptors come from a male donor in good health and CMV-seronegative. Each CDR3 is given with its conserved first and last residue. Fields, in order: clone size, D gene, V gene, J gene, CDR3 DNA, CDR3 protein. A D gene is named only where the DNA matches it firmly. Some rows mark clone size as missing; the rest say once, few, many or name a class of expanded clone.

.	.	TRBV19	TRBJ1-5	TGTGCCAGTAGTATAAGCGGGTATCAGCCCCAGCATTTT	CASSISGYQPQHF
.	.	TRBV7-2	TRBJ2-7	TGTGCCAGCAGCACCCCGGGAGCTTCGGACTACGAGCAGTACTTC	CASSTPGASDYEQYF
.	.	TRBV19	TRBJ1-5	TGTGCCAGTACGGCAACGACGAGGAATCAGCCCCAGCATTTT	CASTATTRNQPQHF
few	.	TRBV29-1	TRBJ2-1	TGCAGCGCATGGGGGGTGGGGAACTCCTACAATGAGCAGTTCTTC	CSAWGVGNSYNEQFF
.	TRBD2	TRBV5-1	TRBJ2-1	TGCGCCAGCAGCTTGGAGGCTAGCGGGAGCCATGAGCAGTTCTTC	CASSLEASGSHEQFF
.	TRBD2	TRBV6-6	TRBJ2-7	TGTGCCAGCAGCCCCGGGGGGACTAGCGGGACCTACGAGCAGTACTTC	CASSPGGTSGTYEQYF
.	.	TRBV21-1	TRBJ1-3	TGTGCCAGCAGCAAAGCAGAGAATGGAAACACCATATATTTT	CASSKAENGNTIYF
.	TRBD2	TRBV9	TRBJ2-1	TGTGCCAGCACCAAGGCTAGCGGGAGGGCCGAGAATGAGCAGTTCTTC	CASTKASGRAENEQFF
.	TRBD1	TRBV13	TRBJ1-1	TGTGCCAGCAGCTTAGTGGGGACAGGGAGTCATGAAGCTTTCTTT	CASSLVGTGSHEAFF
.	TRBD2	TRBV5-1	TRBJ2-5	TGCGCCAGCAGCTTGGGGGTAGCGGGGGCCCGGGAGACCCAGTACTTC	CASSLGVAGARETQYF
.	TRBD1	TRBV10-2	TRBJ2-1	TGCGCCAGCAAGCAGGATACAGGGGGCGGGAATGAGCAGTTCTTC	CASKQDTGGGNEQFF
.	.	TRBV11-2	TRBJ2-1	TGTGCCAGCACCCGGGGGGGACAGGGTTTCAATGAGCAGTTCTTC	CASTRGGQGFNEQFF
.	TRBD2	TRBV28	TRBJ2-7	TGTGCCAGCAGCCCCCCGGGACTAGTTGGGCAGTACTTC	CASSPPGLVGQYF
.	TRBD2	TRBV7-3	TRBJ2-7	TGTGCCAGCAGCAGGGGACTAGCGGGTGTCAACGAGCAGTACTTC	CASSRGLAGVNEQYF
few	.	TRBV20-1	TRBJ2-7	TGCAGTGCGACTTACAGGGACGAGCAGTACTTC	CSATYRDEQYF
.	.	TRBV27	TRBJ2-2	TGTGCCAGCAGTTTACTAACCGGGGAGCTGTTTTTT	CASSLLTGELFF
.	.	TRBV9	TRBJ2-3	TGTGCCAGCAGCGGATCGACAGCTAGGACAGATACGCAGTATTTT	CASSGSTARTDTQYF
.	.	TRBV4-1	TRBJ2-1	TGCGCCAGCAGCCAAGCAGGGCGGGGCTCCTACAATGAGCAGTTCTTC	CASSQAGRGSYNEQFF
.	.	TRBV28	TRBJ1-5	TGTGCCAGCAGTCCACGGGGCAATCAGCCCCAGCATTTT	CASSPRGNQPQHF
.	.	TRBV7-9	TRBJ1-2	TGTGCCACTCGACGGGAGGCGCCCTATGGCTACACCTTC	CATRREAPYGYTF
.	.	TRBV28	TRBJ2-5	TGTGCCAGCAGTTTAGCGTCAATTGGGGAGCAGTACTTC	CASSLASIGEQYF
.	.	TRBV30	TRBJ1-3	TGTGCCTGGACTCGTTCTGGAAACACCATATATTTT	CAWTRSGNTIYF
.	TRBD1	TRBV6-1	TRBJ1-4	TGTGCCAGCAGTCGAGGACAGGAGGGAGAAAAACTGTTTTTT	CASSRGQEGEKLFF
.	TRBD2	TRBV7-9	TRBJ2-7	TGTTCCAGCACCCGTAGCGGGATTGAATCCGAGCAGTACTTC	CSSTRSGIESEQYF
once	TRBD2	TRBV9	TRBJ2-1	TGTGCCAGCAGCGTAGGGGGGACTAGCGGCTTCTACAATGAGCAGTTCTTC	CASSVGGTSGFYNEQFF
once	.	TRBV27	TRBJ1-6	TGTGCCAGCAGAACCTTTGAGGGAGATAATTCACCCCTCCACTTT	CASRTFEGDNSPLHF
.	.	TRBV2	TRBJ2-5	TGTGCCAGCAGGGTCCGGGGAGAGACCCAGTACTTC	CASRVRGETQYF
.	TRBD2	TRBV19	TRBJ2-1	TGTGCCAGTAGTATAGTTAGAGCGGGGGGCGTCTACAATGAGCAGTTCTTC	CASSIVRAGGVYNEQFF
.	TRBD1	TRBV4-1	TRBJ2-1	TGCGCCAGCAGCAAAGATTGGACAGGGGGCGCAAAAAATGAGCAGTTCTTC	CASSKDWTGGAKNEQFF
.	TRBD2	TRBV4-2	TRBJ2-1	TGTGCCAGCAGCTTCAAGGGGTACGGGAGGAATGAGCAGTTCTTC	CASSFKGYGRNEQFF
once	TRBD1	TRBV29-1	TRBJ1-5	TGCAGCGTGGGACAGACCAATCAGCCCCAGCATTTT	CSVGQTNQPQHF
.	TRBD1	TRBV5-4	TRBJ1-1	TGTGCCAGCAGCTTGGGCCCGGGACAGGGTCCTGAAGCTTTCTTT	CASSLGPGQGPEAFF
.	.	TRBV6-1	TRBJ2-7	TGTGCCAGCAGTGATTGGGACTTCCCCTACGAGCAGTACTTC	CASSDWDFPYEQYF
.	.	TRBV5-6	TRBJ1-3	TGTGCCAGCAGCTTGGACGGCAGGCCGGGAAACACCATATATTTT	CASSLDGRPGNTIYF
.	.	TRBV6-5	TRBJ2-1	TGTGCCAGCAGTCTTTCGGGCGGGGACTACAATGAGCAGTTCTTC	CASSLSGGDYNEQFF
once	TRBD2	TRBV9	TRBJ2-1	TGTGCCAGCAGCAAAAGCGGGGGGTCTTACAATGAGCAGTTCTTC	CASSKSGGSYNEQFF
.	TRBD1	TRBV11-1	TRBJ2-2	TGTGCCACCATGGACAGGGGATCCACCGGGGAGCTGTTTTTT	CATMDRGSTGELFF
.	TRBD1	TRBV13	TRBJ1-2	TGTGCCAGCAGCACCCGGGACAGGGGGCATTATGGCTACACCTTC	CASSTRDRGHYGYTF
.	TRBD1	TRBV7-8	TRBJ2-7	TGTGCCAGCAGGTATACCGGGACAGGGACCTACGAGCAGTACTTC	CASRYTGTGTYEQYF
.	TRBD2	TRBV6-1	TRBJ2-1	TGTGCCAGCATTGAGACTAGCGGGGGCTACAATGAGCAGTTCTTC	CASIETSGGYNEQFF
.	.	TRBV7-9	TRBJ1-1	TGTGCCAGCAGCCTTTACAGTGAAGCTTTCTTT	CASSLYSEAFF
.	TRBD1	TRBV6-4	TRBJ2-7	TGTGCCAGCAGTGAAGGACAGGAGTCCGAGCAGTACTTC	CASSEGQESEQYF
.	.	TRBV9	TRBJ1-2	TGTGCCAGCAGCCCCCTCGAGTTAAACTATGGCTACACCTTC	CASSPLELNYGYTF
once	.	TRBV14	TRBJ1-2	TGTGCCAGCAGCCAAGTCTTCGGGGTAGGCTACACCTTC	CASSQVFGVGYTF